Below are 8 T cell receptor beta chains sequenced from a single sample in a study of shared clonotypes between healthy human individuals. Method: immunoSEQ multiplex PCR; TCRdb's copy keeps in-frame clones and lacks some. The data hold about 1 million clones, with about 70% observed a single time. The sample consisted of memory CD4+ T cells sorted from blood. Stated subset: CD45RA-negative fraction. All receptors come from a man aged 18 to 29 in good health.

This sequence joins TRBV11-3 and TRBJ2-5, with a tentative D call TRBD1 (5 bases). This CDR3 contains 14 residues. Germline V gives CDR1 SGHNT, CDR2 YENEEA. V was pared by 5 bases and J by 5 bases, with 15 bases between. CDR3 sequence: CASSRRGQGETQYF. The DNA for the CDR3 is TGTGCCAGCAGCAGAAGGGGTCAGGGCGAGACCCAGTACTTC.

This clone came up once. The chain is built from TRBV2 and TRBJ2-5, with D hard to call. The CDR3 sequence is 12 residues long. CDR1 is SNHLY and CDR2 is FYNNEI in the germline V gene. V was clipped by 4 bases and J by 5 bases, with 8 bases between them. In DNA form, the CDR3 reads TGTGCCAGCAGTGGGAATGGGGAGACCCAGTACTTC. This gives the protein CASSGNGETQYF.

The V gene is TRBV7-9, the J gene TRBJ2-2; D gene ambiguous. V dropped 9 bases and J dropped 8 bases, with 16 bases sitting between them. This CDR3 contains 13 residues. CDR1 and CDR2 from the germline V gene are SEHNR and FQNEAQ (reference sequence). The chain's CDR3 is CARDGPDRGELFF. CDR3 nucleotide sequence: TGTGCCAGGGACGGGCCCGATAGGGGGGAGCTGTTTTTT.

The genes are TRBV6-4 and TRBJ1-2; 9 bases line up with TRBD1. V lost 6 bases and J lost 5; bases outside the gene matches: 7. Germline V lookup: CDR1 MRHNA, CDR2 SNTAGT. The CDR3 totals 14 residues. CDR3 in DNA: TGTGCCAGCAGGCTAGGACAGGGGCGATATGGCTACACCTTC. It specifies CASRLGQGRYGYTF.

The chain joins TRBV28 to TRBJ1-2; D unresolved. CDR3 length: 13 amino acids. Trimming stripped 2 bases from V and 8 bases from J, with 12 bases between. Germline values: CDR1 MDHEN, CDR2 SYDVKM. CDR3 region: CASSLGAQGGYTF. CDR3 DNA: TGTGCCAGCAGTTTAGGAGCCCAAGGAGGCTACACCTTC.

The rearrangement uses TRBV5-1 and TRBJ2-7; 8 nucleotides align to TRBD1. Looked up from germline, CDR1 is SGHRS and CDR2 is YFSETQ. The J segment lost 12 bases and the V segment lost 4 bases, leaving 15 bases of the junction unmatched. CDR3 length: 14 amino acids. The CDR3 reads CASSQAGQGSIGYF. As DNA, the CDR3 is TGCGCCAGCAGCCAGGCCGGACAGGGATCGATTGGGTACTTC.

The chain carries TRBV11-2 and TRBJ2-1; D is perhaps TRBD2 (6 bases). The CDR3 covers 16 residues. Looked up from germline, CDR1 is SGHAT and CDR2 is FQNNGV. Trimming left V 3 bases short and J 6 bases short, with 18 bases between. The DNA of the CDR3 is TGTGCCAGCAGCTTGGAGAGGCTAGCGAATTTCAATGAGCAGTTCTTC. Its protein is CASSLERLANFNEQFF.

The sample holds a few counts of this clone. The chain uses TRBV5-1 and TRBJ1-5; D not certain. In germline, CDR1 is SGHRS, CDR2 YFSETQ. Trimming shortened V by 0 bases and J by 3 bases, and 10 bases separated the two germline ends. The CDR3 extends over 15 amino acids. CDR3 loop: CASSLAGSFNQPQHF. The CDR3 DNA follows: TGCGCCAGCAGCTTGGCCGGTAGTTTCAATCAGCCCCAGCATTTT.